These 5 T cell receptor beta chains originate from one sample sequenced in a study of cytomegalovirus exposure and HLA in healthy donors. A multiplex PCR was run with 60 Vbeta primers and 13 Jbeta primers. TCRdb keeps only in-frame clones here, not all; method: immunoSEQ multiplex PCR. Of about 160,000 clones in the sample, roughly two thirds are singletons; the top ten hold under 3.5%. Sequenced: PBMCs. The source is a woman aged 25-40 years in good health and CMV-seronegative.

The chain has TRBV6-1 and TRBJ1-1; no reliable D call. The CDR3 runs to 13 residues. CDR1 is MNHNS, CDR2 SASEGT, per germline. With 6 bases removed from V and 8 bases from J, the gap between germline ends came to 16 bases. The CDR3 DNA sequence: TGTGCCAGCAGACCAAACTGGACTGGGGAAGCTTTCTTT. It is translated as CASRPNWTGEAFF.

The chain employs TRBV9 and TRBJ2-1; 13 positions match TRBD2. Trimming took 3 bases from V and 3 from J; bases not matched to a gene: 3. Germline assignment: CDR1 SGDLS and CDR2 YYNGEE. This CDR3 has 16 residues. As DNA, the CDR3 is TGTGCCAGCAGCGAGACTAGCGGGAGGAACTACAATGAGCAGTTCTTC. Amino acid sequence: CASSETSGRNYNEQFF. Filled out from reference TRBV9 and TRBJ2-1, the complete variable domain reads DSGVTQTPKHLITATGQRVTLRCSPRSGDLSVYWYQQSLDQGLQFLIQYYNGEERAKGNILERFSAQQFPDLHSELNLSSLELGDSALYFCASSETSGRNYNEQFFGPGTRLTVL.

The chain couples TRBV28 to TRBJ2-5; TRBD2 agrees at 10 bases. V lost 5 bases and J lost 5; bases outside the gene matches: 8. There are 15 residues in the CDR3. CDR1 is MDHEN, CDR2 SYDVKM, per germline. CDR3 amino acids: CASSPQRGGLETQYF. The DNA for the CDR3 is TGTGCCAGCAGTCCCCAGCGGGGGGGCCTGGAGACCCAGTACTTC.

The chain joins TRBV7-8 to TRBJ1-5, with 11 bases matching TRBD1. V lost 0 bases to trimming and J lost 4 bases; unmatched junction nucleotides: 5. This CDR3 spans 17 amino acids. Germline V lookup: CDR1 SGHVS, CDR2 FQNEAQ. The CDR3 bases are TGTGCCAGCAGCTTAGCCAGGGACAGGGGGTGGAATCAGCCCCAGCATTTT. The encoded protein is CASSLARDRGWNQPQHF.

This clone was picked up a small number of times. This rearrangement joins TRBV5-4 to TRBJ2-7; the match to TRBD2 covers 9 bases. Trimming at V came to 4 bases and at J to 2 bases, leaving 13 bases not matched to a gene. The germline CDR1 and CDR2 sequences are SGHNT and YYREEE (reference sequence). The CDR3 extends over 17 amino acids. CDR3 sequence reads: CASSPGLAGSDAYEQYF. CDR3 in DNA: TGTGCCAGCAGCCCGGGACTAGCAGGATCCGACGCCTACGAGCAGTACTTC.